This T cell receptor beta chain emerged from a study of CDR3 diversity in severe acne. TCRdb itself ran the PCR reads through MiXCR, one entry per CDR3 protein. The table has some 84,000 distinct CDR3 sequences, around 53% seen once; the top ten hold more than 13%. The germline V gene encodes CDR1 SGHDT and CDR2 YYEEEE. The CDR3 is 15 residues long. Unmatched junction bases numbered 6, after V lost 0 bases and J lost 8 bases. Input material: blood. This clonotype was obtained from a male donor in good health, without acne. This chain joins TRBV5-6 and TRBJ2-1, with TRBD2 matching over 9 bases. CDR3 sequence (DNA): TGTGCCAGCAGCTTGGCGCTAGCGGGACAAGATGAGCAGTTCTTC. Translated, it gives CASSLALAGQDEQFF. The complete variable domain, with remaining parts taken from reference TRBV5-6 and TRBJ2-1, reads DAGVTQSPTHLIKTRGQQVTLRCSPKSGHDTVSWYQQALGQGPQFIFQYYEEEERQRGNFPDRFSGHQFPNYSSELNVNALLLGDSALYLCASSLALAGQDEQFFGPGTRLTVL.